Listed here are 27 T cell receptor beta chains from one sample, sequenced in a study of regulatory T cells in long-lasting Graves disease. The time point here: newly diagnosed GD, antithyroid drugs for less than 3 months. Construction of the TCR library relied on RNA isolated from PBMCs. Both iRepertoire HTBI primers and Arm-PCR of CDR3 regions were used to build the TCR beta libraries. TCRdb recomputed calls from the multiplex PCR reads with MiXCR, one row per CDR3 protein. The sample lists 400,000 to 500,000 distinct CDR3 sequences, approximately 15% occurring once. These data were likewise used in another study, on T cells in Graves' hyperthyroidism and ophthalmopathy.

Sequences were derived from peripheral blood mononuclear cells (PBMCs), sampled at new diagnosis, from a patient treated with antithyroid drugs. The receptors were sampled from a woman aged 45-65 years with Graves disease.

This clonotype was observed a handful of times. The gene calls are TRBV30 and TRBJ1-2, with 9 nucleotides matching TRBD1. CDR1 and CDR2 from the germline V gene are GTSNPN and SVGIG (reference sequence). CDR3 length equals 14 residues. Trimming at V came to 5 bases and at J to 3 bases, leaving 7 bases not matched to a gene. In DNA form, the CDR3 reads TGTGCCTGGTCAAACAGGGGGCTGCACTATGGCTACACCTTC. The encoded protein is CAWSNRGLHYGYTF. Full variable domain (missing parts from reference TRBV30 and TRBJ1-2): SQTIHQWPATLVQPVGSPLSLECTVEGTSNPNLYWYRQAAGRGLQLLFYSVGIGQISSEVPQNLSASRPQDRQFILSSKKLLLSDSGFYLCAWSNRGLHYGYTFGSGTRLTVV.

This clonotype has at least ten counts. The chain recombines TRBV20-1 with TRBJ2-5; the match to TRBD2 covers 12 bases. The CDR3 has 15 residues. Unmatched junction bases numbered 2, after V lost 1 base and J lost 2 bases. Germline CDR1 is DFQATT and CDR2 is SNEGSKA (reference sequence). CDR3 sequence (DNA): TGCAGTGCTAGAGGGACTAGCGGGACTCAAGAGACCCAGTACTTC. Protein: CSARGTSGTQETQYF.

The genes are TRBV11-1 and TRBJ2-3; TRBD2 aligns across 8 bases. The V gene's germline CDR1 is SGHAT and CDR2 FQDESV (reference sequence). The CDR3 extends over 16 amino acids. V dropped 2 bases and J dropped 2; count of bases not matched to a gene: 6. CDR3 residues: CASSLIPSGHTDTQYF. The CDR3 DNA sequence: TGTGCCAGCAGCTTAATTCCTAGCGGGCACACAGATACGCAGTATTTT.

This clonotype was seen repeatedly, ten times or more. Here the CDR3 reads CSARDVLAGENEQFF. In nucleotides, the CDR3 is TGCAGTGCTAGAGATGTGCTAGCGGGAGAGAATGAGCAGTTCTTC. The chain carries TRBV20-1 and TRBJ2-1; 10 bases align to TRBD2. Losses at the gene ends were 0 bases for V and 7 bases for J; bases not matched to a gene: 6. Germline values: CDR1 DFQATT, CDR2 SNEGSKA (reference sequence). The CDR3 contains 15 residues.

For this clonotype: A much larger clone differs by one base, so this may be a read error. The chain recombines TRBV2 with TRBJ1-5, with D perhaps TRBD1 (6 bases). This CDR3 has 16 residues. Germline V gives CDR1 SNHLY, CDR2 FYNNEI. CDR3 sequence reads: CVSSGQLGGGGQPQHF. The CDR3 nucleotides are TGTGTCAGCAGCGGACAGTTGGGGGGAGGGGGTCAGCCCCAGCATTTT.

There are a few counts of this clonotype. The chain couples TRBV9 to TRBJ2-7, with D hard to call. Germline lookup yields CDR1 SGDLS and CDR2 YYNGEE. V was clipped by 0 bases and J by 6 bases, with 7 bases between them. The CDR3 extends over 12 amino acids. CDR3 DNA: TGTGCCAGCAGCGTAGGGGTGGGCGAGCAGTACTTC. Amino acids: CASSVGVGEQYF.

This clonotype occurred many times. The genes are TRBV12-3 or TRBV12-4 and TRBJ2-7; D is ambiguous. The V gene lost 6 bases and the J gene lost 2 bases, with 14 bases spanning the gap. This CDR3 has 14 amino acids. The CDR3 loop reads CASSSDQYPYEQYF. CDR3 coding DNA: TGTGCCAGCAGCTCCGACCAATACCCCTACGAGCAGTACTTC.

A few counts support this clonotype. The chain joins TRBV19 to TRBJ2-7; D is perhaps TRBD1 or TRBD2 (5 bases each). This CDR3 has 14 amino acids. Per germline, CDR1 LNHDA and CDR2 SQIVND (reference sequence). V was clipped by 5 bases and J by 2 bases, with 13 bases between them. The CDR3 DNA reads TGTGCCAGTAGTTACCGGGACGGGGCCTACGAGCAGTACTTC. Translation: CASSYRDGAYEQYF.

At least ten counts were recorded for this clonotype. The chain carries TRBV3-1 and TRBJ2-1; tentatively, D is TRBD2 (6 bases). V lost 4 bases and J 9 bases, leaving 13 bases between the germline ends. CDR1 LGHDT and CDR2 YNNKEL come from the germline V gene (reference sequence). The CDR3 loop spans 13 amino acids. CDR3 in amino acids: CASSPLGEAEQFF. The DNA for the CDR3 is TGTGCCAGCAGCCCCCTTGGGGAGGCTGAGCAGTTCTTC.

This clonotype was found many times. The CDR3 DNA is TGTGCCAGCAGCCAAGGAAGACCGGAGGGTGAAAAACTGTTTTTT. Translated, it gives CASSQGRPEGEKLFF. The chain joins TRBV3-1 to TRBJ1-4; no clear D. Germline V gene lookup returns CDR1 LGHDT and CDR2 YNNKEL (reference sequence). The CDR3 is 15 amino acids. V lost 1 base to trimming and J lost 7 bases, with 13 bases between them.

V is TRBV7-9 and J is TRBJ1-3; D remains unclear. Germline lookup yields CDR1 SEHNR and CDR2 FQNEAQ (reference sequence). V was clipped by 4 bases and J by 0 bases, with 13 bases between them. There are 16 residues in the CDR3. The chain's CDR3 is CASSSRGVTSGNTIYF. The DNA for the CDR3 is TGTGCCAGCAGCTCCCGGGGAGTTACCTCTGGAAACACCATATATTTT.

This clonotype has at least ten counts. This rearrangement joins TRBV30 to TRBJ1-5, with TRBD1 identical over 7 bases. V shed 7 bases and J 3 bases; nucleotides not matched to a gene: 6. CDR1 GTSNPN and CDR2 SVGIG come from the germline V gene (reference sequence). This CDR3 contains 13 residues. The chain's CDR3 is CAYGQVNNQPQHF. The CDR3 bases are TGTGCCTACGGACAGGTTAACAATCAGCCCCAGCATTTT.

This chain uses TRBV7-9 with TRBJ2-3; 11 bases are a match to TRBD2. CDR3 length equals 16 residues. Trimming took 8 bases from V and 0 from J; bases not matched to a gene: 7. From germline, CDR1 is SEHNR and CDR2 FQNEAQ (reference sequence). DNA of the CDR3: TGTGCCAGCGCATCGGGGACTAGCGGTAGCACAGATACGCAGTATTTT. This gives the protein CASASGTSGSTDTQYF.

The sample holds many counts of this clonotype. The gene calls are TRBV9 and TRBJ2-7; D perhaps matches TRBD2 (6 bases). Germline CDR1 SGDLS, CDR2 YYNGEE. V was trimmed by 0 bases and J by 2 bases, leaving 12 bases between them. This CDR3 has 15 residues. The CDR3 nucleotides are TGTGCCAGCAGCGTAGGTCTTAGCGGTACCTACGAGCAGTACTTC. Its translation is CASSVGLSGTYEQYF.

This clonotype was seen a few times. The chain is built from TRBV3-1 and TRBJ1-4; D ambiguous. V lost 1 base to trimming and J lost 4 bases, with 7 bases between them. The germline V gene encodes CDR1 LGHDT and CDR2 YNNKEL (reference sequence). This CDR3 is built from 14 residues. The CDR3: CASSQAQLNEKLFF. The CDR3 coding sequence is TGTGCCAGCAGCCAAGCTCAGCTTAATGAAAAACTGTTTTTT.

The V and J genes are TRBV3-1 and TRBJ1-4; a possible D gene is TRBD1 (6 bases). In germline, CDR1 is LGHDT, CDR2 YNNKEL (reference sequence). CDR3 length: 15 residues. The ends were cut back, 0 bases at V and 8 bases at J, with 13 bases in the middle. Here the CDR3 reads CASSQEVGAWEKLFF. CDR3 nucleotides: TGTGCCAGCAGCCAAGAGGTGGGGGCCTGGGAAAAACTGTTTTTT.

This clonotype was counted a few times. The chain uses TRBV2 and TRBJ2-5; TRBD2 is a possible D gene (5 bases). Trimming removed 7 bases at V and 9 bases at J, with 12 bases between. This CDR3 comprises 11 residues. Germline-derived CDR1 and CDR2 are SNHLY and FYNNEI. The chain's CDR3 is CASNRERAQYF. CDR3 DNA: TGTGCCAGCAACAGAGAGAGGGCCCAGTACTTC. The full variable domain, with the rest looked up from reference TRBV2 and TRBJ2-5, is EPEVTQTPSHQVTQMGQEVILRCVPISNHLYFYWYRQILGQKVEFLVSFYNNEISEKSEIFDDQFSVERPDGSNFTLKIRSTKLEDSAMYFCASNRERAQYFGPGTRLLVL.

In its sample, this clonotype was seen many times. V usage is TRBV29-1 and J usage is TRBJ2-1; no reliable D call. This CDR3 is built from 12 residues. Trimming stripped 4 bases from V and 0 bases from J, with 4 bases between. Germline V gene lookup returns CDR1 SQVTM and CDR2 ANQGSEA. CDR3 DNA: TGCAGCGTTGCTAGCTCCTACAATGAGCAGTTCTTC. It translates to CSVASSYNEQFF.

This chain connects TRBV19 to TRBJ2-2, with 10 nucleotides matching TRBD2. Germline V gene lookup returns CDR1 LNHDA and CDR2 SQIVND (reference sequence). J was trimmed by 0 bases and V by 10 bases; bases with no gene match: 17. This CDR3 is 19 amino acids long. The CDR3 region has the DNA TGTGCCACCCGAGGCCTAGCGGGAGTATATCGGCCGAACACCGGGGAGCTGTTTTTT. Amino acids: CATRGLAGVYRPNTGELFF.

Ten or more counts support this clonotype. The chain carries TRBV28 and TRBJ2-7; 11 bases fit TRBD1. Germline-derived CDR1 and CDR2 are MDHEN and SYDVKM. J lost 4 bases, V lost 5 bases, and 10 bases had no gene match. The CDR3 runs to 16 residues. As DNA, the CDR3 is TGTGCCAGCAGTACGCTCTTCGGGACAGGGGGATACGAGCAGTACTTC. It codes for CASSTLFGTGGYEQYF.

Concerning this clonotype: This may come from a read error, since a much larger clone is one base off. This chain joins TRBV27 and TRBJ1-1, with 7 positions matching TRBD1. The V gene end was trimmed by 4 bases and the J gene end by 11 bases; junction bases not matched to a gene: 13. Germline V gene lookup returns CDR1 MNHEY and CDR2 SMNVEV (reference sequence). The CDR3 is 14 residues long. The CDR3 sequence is CASSSGPSGGGAFF. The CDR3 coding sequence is TGTGCCAGCAGTTCGGGACCGTCAGGGGGGGGGGCTTTCTTT.

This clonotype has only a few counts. The CDR3 bases are TGTGCCAGCAGTTTAACGCAGCACTATGGCTACACCTTC. This gives the protein CASSLTQHYGYTF. This chain uses TRBV12-3 or TRBV12-4 with TRBJ1-2; D unclear. The CDR3 length is 13 residues. The V end lost 2 bases, the J end lost 3 bases, and 7 bases lay between the germline ends.

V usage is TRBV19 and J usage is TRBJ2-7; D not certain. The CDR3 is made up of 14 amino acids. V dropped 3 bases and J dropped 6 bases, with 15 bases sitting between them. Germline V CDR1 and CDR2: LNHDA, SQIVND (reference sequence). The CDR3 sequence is CASSIDSTWAEQYF. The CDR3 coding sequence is TGTGCCAGTAGTATCGACTCCACTTGGGCCGAGCAGTACTTC.

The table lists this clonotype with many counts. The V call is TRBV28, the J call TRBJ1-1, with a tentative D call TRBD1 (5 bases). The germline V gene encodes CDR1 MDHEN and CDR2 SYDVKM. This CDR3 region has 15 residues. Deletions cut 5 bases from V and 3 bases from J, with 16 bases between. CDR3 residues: CASSPRRGGDTEAFF. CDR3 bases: TGTGCCAGCAGTCCACGGCGGGGGGGGGACACTGAAGCTTTCTTT.

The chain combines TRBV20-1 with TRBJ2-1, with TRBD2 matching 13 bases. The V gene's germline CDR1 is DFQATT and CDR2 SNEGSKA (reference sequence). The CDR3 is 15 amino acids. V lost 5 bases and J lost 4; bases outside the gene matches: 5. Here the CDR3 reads CSAPRTSGGYNEQFF. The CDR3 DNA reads TGCAGTGCTCCCCGGACTAGCGGGGGATACAATGAGCAGTTCTTC.

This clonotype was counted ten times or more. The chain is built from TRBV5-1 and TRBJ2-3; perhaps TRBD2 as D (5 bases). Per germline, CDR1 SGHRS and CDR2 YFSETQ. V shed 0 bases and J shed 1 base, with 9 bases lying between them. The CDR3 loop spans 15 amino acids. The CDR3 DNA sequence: TGCGCCAGCAGCTTGGCAGCGGACGGCACAGATACGCAGTATTTT. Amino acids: CASSLAADGTDTQYF.

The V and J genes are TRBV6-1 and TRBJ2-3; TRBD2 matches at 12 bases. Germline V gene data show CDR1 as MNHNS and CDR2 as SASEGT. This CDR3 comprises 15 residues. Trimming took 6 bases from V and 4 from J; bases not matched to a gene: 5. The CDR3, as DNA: TGTGCCAGCAGACGGACTAGCGGGATCGCAGATACGCAGTATTTT. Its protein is CASRRTSGIADTQYF.